This paragraph reports one T cell receptor (beta chain). Measured with immunoSEQ multiplex PCR; TCRdb has only the in-frame clones, and not every one. The table records about 100,000 clones, around nine tenths of them present only once. The sample originates from a study of identifying expanded T cells in peripheral blood. Sequences were obtained from blood. The receptor was derived from a person between 18 and 70 years old in good health.

CDR3 nucleotide sequence: TGTGCCAGCAGTGAAACCGGGAAATCACCCCTCCACTTT. Translating it yields CASSETGKSPLHF. The chain employs TRBV6-4 and TRBJ1-6, with D unclear. Deletions cut 3 bases from V and 10 bases from J, with 10 bases between. Germline CDR1 is MRHNA and CDR2 is SNTAGT. The CDR3 totals 13 residues.